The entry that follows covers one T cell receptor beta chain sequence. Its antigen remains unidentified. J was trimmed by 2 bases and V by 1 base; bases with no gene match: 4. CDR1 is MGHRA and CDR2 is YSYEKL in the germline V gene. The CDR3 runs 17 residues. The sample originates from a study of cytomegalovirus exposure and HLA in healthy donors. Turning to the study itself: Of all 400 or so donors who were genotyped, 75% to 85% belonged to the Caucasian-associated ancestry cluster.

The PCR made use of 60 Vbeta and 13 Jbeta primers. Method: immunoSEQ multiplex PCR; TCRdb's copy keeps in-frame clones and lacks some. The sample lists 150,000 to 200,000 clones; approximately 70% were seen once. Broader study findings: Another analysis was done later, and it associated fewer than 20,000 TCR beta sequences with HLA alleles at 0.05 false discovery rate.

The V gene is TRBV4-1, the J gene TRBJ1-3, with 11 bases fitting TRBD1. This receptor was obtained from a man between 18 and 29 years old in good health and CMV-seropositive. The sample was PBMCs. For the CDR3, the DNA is TGCGCCAGCAGCCAAGGGACAGGGGGCGCAACTGGAAACACCATATATTTT. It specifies CASSQGTGGATGNTIYF.